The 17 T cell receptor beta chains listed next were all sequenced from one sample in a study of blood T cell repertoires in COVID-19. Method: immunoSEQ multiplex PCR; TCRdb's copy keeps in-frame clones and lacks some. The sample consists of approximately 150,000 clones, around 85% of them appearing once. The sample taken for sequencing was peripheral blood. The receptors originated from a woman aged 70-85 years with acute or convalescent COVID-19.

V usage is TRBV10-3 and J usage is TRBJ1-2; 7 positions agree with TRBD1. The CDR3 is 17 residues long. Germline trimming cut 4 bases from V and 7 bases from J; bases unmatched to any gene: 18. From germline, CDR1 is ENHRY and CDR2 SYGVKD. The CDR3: CAISGQRTGGQGGGYTF. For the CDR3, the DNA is TGTGCCATCAGTGGCCAGAGGACAGGAGGCCAGGGGGGTGGCTACACCTTC.

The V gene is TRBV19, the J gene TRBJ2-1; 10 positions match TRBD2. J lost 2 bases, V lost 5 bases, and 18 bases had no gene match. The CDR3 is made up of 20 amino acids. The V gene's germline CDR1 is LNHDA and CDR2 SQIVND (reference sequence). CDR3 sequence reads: CASSPGPSGSFFPPYNEQFF. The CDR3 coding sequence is TGTGCCAGTAGTCCGGGTCCTAGCGGGAGCTTTTTCCCACCCTACAATGAGCAGTTCTTC.

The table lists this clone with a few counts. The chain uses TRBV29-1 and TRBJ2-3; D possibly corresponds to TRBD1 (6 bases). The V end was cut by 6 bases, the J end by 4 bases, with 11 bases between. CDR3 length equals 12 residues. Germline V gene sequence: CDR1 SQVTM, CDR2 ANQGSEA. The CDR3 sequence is CSVGGWSDTQYF. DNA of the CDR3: TGCAGCGTAGGGGGATGGTCAGATACGCAGTATTTT.

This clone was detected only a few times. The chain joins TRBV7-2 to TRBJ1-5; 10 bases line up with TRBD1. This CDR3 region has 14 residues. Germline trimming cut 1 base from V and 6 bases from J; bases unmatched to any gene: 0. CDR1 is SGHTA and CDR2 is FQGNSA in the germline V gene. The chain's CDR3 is CASSLGQGAQPQHF. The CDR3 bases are TGTGCCAGCAGCTTAGGACAGGGGGCTCAGCCCCAGCATTTT.

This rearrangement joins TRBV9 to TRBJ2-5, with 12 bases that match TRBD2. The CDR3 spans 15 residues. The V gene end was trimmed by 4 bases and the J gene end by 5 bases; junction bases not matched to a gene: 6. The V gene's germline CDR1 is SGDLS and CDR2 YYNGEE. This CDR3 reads CASSPSTSGSETQYF. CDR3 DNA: TGTGCCAGCAGCCCTTCGACTAGCGGGAGTGAGACCCAGTACTTC.

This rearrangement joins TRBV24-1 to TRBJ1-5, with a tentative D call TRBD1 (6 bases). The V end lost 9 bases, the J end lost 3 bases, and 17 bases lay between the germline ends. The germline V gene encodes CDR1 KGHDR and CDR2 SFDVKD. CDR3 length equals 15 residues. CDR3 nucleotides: TGTGCCACCGAATCCAGGGGTTGGGTCAATCAGCCCCAGCATTTT. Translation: CATESRGWVNQPQHF.

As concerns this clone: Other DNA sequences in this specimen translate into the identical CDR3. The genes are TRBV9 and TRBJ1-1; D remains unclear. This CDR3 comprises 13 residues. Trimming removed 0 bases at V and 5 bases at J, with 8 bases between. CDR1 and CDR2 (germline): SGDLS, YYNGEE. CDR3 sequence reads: CASSVAPGTEAFF. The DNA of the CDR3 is TGTGCCAGCAGCGTAGCTCCGGGGACTGAAGCTTTCTTT.

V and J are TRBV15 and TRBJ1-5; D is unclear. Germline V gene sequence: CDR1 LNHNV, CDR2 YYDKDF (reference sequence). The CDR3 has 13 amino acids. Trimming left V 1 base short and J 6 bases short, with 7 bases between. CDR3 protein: CATSRAVFQPQHF. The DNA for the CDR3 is TGTGCCACCAGCAGAGCGGTTTTTCAGCCCCAGCATTTT.

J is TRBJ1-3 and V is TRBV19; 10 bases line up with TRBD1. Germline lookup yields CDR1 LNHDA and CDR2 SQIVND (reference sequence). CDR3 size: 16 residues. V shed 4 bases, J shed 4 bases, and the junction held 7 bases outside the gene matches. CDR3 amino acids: CASSTKDRGAGNTIYF. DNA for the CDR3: TGTGCCAGTAGTACGAAGGACAGGGGGGCGGGAAACACCATATATTTT.

The CDR3 spells CASSANTGVNQPQHF. In DNA form, the CDR3 reads TGTGCCAGCAGTGCCAATACAGGGGTCAATCAGCCCCAGCATTTT. The chain recombines TRBV25-1 with TRBJ1-5; 7 bases fit TRBD1. The CDR3 runs 15 residues. The junction had 6 bases not matched to a gene; V was cut back by 4 bases and J by 3 bases. Germline lookup yields CDR1 MGHDK and CDR2 SYGVNS.

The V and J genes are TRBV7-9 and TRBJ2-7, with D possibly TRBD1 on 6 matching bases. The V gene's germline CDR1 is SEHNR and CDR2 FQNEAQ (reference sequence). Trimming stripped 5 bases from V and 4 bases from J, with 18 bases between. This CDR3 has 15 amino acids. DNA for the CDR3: TGTGCCAGCAGCCAGGGCTTAGGGGGTCGGTACGAGCAGTACTTC. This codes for CASSQGLGGRYEQYF.

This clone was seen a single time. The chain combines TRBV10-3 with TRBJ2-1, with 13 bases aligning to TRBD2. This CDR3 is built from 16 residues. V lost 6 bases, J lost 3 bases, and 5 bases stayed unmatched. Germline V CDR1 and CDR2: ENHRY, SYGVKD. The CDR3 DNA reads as TGTGCCATCAGAGGGACTAGCGGGGACCTCTACAATGAGCAGTTCTTC. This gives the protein CAIRGTSGDLYNEQFF.

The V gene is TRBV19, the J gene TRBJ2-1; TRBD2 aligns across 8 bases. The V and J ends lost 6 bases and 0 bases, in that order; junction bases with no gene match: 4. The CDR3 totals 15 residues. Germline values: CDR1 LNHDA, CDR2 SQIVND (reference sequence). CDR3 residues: CASSSGGSSYNEQFF. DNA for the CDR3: TGTGCCAGTAGCTCGGGGGGGAGCTCCTACAATGAGCAGTTCTTC.

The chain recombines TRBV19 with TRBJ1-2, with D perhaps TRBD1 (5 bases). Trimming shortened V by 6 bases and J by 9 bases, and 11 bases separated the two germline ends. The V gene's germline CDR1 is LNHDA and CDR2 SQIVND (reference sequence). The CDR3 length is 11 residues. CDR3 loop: CASRAGFRYTF. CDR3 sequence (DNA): TGTGCCAGTAGAGCAGGGTTTCGCTACACCTTC. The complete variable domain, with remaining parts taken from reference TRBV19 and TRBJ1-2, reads DGGITQSPKYLFRKEGQNVTLSCEQNLNHDAMYWYRQDPGQGLRLIYYSQIVNDFQKGDIAEGYSVSREKKESFPLTVTSAQKNPTAFYLCASRAGFRYTFGSGTRLTVV.

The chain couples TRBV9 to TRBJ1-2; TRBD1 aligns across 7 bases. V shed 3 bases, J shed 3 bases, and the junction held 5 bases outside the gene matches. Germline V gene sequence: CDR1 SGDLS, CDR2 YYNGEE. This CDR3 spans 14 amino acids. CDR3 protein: CASSALTGDYGYTF. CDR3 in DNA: TGTGCCAGCAGCGCCCTAACAGGGGACTATGGCTACACCTTC.

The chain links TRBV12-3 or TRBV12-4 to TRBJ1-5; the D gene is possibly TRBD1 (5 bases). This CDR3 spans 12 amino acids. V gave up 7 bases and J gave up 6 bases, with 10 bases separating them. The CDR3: CASTSGVQPQHF. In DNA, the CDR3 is TGTGCCAGCACCTCGGGGGTTCAGCCCCAGCATTTT.

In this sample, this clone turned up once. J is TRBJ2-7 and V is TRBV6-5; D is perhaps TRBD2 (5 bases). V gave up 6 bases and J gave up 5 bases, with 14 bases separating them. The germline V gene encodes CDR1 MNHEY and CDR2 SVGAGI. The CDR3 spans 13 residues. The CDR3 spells CASRQPGFDEQYF. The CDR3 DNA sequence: TGTGCCAGCAGACAACCGGGGTTTGACGAGCAGTACTTC.